This note documents a single T cell receptor (beta chain) sequence. This sample was taken from a study of CD8+ T cells in alopecia areata. V was pared by 4 bases and J by 5 bases, with 2 bases of the junction left unmatched. Germline V gives CDR1 SGHRS, CDR2 YFSETQ. This CDR3 contains 13 residues. TCR sequencing used cDNA made by reverse transcription of extracted RNA. Clones were sequenced by immunoSEQ multiplex PCR, and TCRdb holds only the in-frame ones, with some missing. The sample records roughly 220,000 clones, more than 30% being singletons. Treatment meaning: oral pan-JAK inhibitor, 5-10 mg twice daily.

This specimen consisted of CD4+ T cells sorted from blood, obtained at approximately week 31, from a patient treated with tofacitinib. The rearrangement uses TRBV5-1 and TRBJ2-7; 11 nucleotides agree with TRBD2. The sequence derives from a human donor with alopecia areata. The CDR3 DNA reads as TGCGCCAGCAGCGAGGGACTAGCGGACGAGCAGTACTTC. As protein: CASSEGLADEQYF.